This T cell receptor beta chain is from a study of T cell changes during pregnancy in multiple sclerosis. Germline lookup yields CDR1 LGHNA and CDR2 YSLEER. The CDR3 has 15 residues. Trimming took 0 bases from V and 1 from J, leaving 9 bases between them. The data were produced by immunoSEQ multiplex PCR, yet TCRdb's version contains in-frame clones alone and is incomplete. The sample holds roughly 59,000 clones; roughly 93% are singletons and the top ten take roughly 0.4%. The rearrangement uses TRBV4-3 and TRBJ2-5; a weak D match, TRBD1 (5 bases). The specimen was CD4+ T cells from peripheral blood mononuclear cells, collected before pregnancy. This sequence was found in a female donor with multiple sclerosis, enrolled in a pregnancy study. This CDR3 is CASSQEKDIQETQYF. The CDR3 nucleotides are TGCGCCAGCAGCCAAGAAAAGGACATCCAAGAGACCCAGTACTTC.